The entry below describes one T cell receptor (beta chain). V lost 3 bases and J lost 3; bases outside the gene matches: 1. This CDR3 region has 13 residues. Source study methods: Using reference gene primer amplification, nucleated cell counts were estimated. The protocol was immunoSEQ multiplex PCR, while the TCRdb copy is restricted to in-frame clones and leaves out a portion. V, J and clone size derive from that table, while D and trimming were established from the DNA sequence. The top ten hold around 6% of the sample, which has roughly 100,000 clones, roughly 90% seen once. The data belong to a study of blood T cell repertoires in COVID-19. At the level of the study: Some COVID-19 samples were acute and others convalescent; all came from the United States, Italy and Spain. T cells, B-cell-depleted T cells, or PBMCs supplied cDNA or gDNA.

Input material: peripheral blood. This clonotype was obtained from a human donor in a cohort sampled during active COVID-19. The chain links TRBV12-3 or TRBV12-4 to TRBJ1-1, with 7 positions matching TRBD1. CDR3 sequence: CASSFGQDTEAFF. The CDR3 DNA is TGTGCCAGCAGTTTTGGACAGGACACTGAAGCTTTCTTT.